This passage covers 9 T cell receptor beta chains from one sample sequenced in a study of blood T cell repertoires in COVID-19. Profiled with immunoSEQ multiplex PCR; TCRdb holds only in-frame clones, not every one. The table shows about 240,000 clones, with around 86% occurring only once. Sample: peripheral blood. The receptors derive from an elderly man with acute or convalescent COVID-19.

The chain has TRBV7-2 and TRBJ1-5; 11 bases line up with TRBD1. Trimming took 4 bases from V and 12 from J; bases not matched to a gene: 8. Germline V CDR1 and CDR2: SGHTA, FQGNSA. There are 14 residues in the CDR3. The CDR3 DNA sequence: TGTGCCAGCAGCTCCCGGACAGGGGGCGCAAGCCAGCATTTT. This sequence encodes CASSSRTGGASQHF.

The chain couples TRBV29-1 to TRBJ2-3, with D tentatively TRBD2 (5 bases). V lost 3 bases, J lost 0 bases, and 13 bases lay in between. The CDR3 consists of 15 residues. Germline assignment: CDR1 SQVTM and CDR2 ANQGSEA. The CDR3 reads CSVDAGLPSTDTQYF. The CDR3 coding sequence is TGCAGCGTTGACGCCGGACTCCCAAGCACAGATACGCAGTATTTT.

This CDR3 is CATSRPSITSASHEQYF. CDR3 DNA: TGTGCCACCAGCAGACCCAGTATCACTAGCGCTAGCCACGAGCAGTACTTC. This chain connects TRBV15 to TRBJ2-7; the match to TRBD2 covers 7 bases. After removal of 2 bases from V and 5 bases from J, the junction contained 15 bases not matched to a gene. Germline-derived CDR1 and CDR2 are LNHNV and YYDKDF (reference sequence). The CDR3 consists of 17 residues.

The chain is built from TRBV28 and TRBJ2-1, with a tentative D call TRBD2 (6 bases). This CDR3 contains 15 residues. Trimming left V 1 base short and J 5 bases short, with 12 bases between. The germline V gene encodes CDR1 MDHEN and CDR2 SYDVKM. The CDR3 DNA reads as TGTGCCAGCAGTTTATTAGCGGCAGGGAACAATGAGCAGTTCTTC. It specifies CASSLLAAGNNEQFF.

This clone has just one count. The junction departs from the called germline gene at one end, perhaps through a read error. The CDR3 here is CASSPAAEQGAFF. The CDR3 DNA reads as TGTGCCAGCAGCCCGGCGGCCGAACAGGGGGCCTTCTTT. J is TRBJ1-6 and V is TRBV5-4, with 9 bases identical to TRBD1. The CDR3 runs to 13 residues. CDR1 is SGHNT, CDR2 YYREEE, per germline (reference sequence).

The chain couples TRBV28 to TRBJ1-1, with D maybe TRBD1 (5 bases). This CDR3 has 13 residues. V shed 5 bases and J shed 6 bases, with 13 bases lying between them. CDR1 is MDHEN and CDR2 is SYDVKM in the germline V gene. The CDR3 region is CASSGGGAAEAFF. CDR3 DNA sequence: TGTGCCAGCAGTGGGGGGGGTGCCGCTGAAGCTTTCTTT.

CDR3 region: CASSTGSGYTF. For the CDR3, the DNA is TGTGCCAGCAGCACAGGGTCTGGCTACACCTTC. The chain uses TRBV12-3 or TRBV12-4 and TRBJ1-2; a possible D gene is TRBD1 (6 bases). The CDR3 contains 11 residues. The V gene lost 6 bases and the J gene lost 7 bases, with 9 bases spanning the gap.

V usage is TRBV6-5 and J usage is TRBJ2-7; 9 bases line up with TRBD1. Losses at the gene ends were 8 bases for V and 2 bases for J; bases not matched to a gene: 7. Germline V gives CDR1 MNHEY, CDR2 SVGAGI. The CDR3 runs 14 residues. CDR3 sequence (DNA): TGTGCCAGCGGATCCGGGACAGGGACCTACGAGCAGTACTTC. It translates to CASGSGTGTYEQYF.

The CDR3 sequence is CASRGQTWDEPQHF. CDR3 DNA: TGTGCCAGCAGGGGACAGACTTGGGATGAGCCCCAGCATTTT. The rearrangement links TRBV6-6 to TRBJ1-5, with 7 bases that match TRBD1. Germline CDR1 reads MNHNY; CDR2 reads SVGAGI (reference sequence). V trimming: 6 bases; J trimming: 8 bases; junction bases outside the gene matches: 10. The CDR3 sequence is 14 residues long.